Listed below are T cell receptor beta chains from one sample, sequenced in a study of blood T cell repertoires in COVID-19. Assay: immunoSEQ multiplex PCR; the TCRdb copy retains only in-frame clones and omits some. The table shows about 140,000 clones, with 81% occurring only once. Sequencing used peripheral blood. Receptor source: a human donor in a cohort sampled during active COVID-19. Both conserved end residues are trimmed from each CDR3. Fields, in order: D gene, J gene, V gene, clone size, CDR3 protein. A D gene is named only where the DNA matches it firmly. For some rows the clone size is stated as once, few or many, or as a class when expanded; others skip it.

>NA|TRBJ2-1|TRBV19|NA
ASQTGPIVDEQF
>TRBD2|TRBJ2-7|TRBV19|NA
ASSLASGRLYEQY
>NA|TRBJ2-5|TRBV7-8|NA
ASSPRTARQETQY
>TRBD1|TRBJ1-4|TRBV5-1|NA
ASSFGDREKLEKLF
>TRBD1|TRBJ1-1|TRBV7-3|NA
ASHGGTGLPEAF
>NA|TRBJ1-5|TRBV6-5|NA
ASSYRQGYQPQH
>NA|TRBJ2-7|TRBV5-4|NA
ASSLFPSRYYEQY
>NA|TRBJ1-2|TRBV18|NA
ASSPMTSYYGYT
>NA|TRBJ2-2|TRBV28|NA
ASSLGGRTGELF
>NA|TRBJ2-6|TRBV28|once
ASSLNLGRYSGANVLT
>NA|TRBJ2-7|TRBV6-5|NA
ASSPRAGSSYEQY
>NA|TRBJ2-7|TRBV5-1|once
ASSLAQGYEQY
>TRBD1|TRBJ2-2|TRBV24-1|NA
ATSDVKPGQSNTGELF
>TRBD2|TRBJ2-5|TRBV7-2|NA
ASSLTRLAETQY